The TCR beta chain under discussion was sequenced for a study of shared clonotypes between healthy human individuals (dated by TCRdb to the early 2020s). Looking at the study overall: The cohort comprised two women and a few men aged 18 to 49 years. Each donor's leukapheresis produced roughly between about 0.8 and 8.9 billion PBMCs. For each donor, three plates each were used for CD4 naive and CD4 memory, two plates were used for CD8 naive, and one plate was used for CD8 memory. Libraries were prepared and TCR repertoires were sequenced by different laboratories using diverse techniques, in order to increase sequencing depth and limit assay-specific biases. Blood TCR repertoires of about five healthy adults were deeply sequenced to estimate repertoire size and the extent of clonotype sharing between individuals. Here is what the overall study found, with its caveats: Sampling was restricted to blood, and TCR repertoires in tissue are likely to differ from TCR repertoires in blood. Across four donors, around 5% of naive CD4, 3.5% of naive CD8, about 2.3% of memory CD4, and about 0.4% of memory CD8 clonotypes were shared. Larger estimated clonotype richness was generally found for naive subsets than for memory subsets. Even with the large sequencing depth, rarefaction of the sorted-subset datasets indicated that sequencing was incomplete. Based on pairwise subsampling, the degree of clonotype sharing among donors was expected to be affected by sequencing depth. Clonotypes shared by all four sorted-subset donors showed higher generation probabilities than non-shared clonotypes. The small number of donors limited the genetic and exposure-history diversity represented.

TCR CDR3 regions were amplified from genomic DNA by multiplex PCR using the deep immunoSEQ assay. Extracted genomic DNA from each cell subset was spread evenly across all wells of several immunoSEQ 96-well plates, with each plate serving as a replicate. For sorted subsets, each replicate PCR was loaded with roughly 200 ng genomic DNA, equivalent to roughly 30,000 T cell genomes. Purified libraries were measured with a Qubit 3.0 fluorometer, size-checked on a Bioanalyzer 2100, and measured again with the KAPA Library Quantification kit. A separate single-read 150-cycle Illumina NextSeq 550 flow cell was used to sequence each immunoSEQ 96-well plate. Regarding the original processing steps: Because the immunoSEQ output held only junctional sequences and lacked quality scores, the filtering could not match the filtering applied to full-length reads. To assign V/J genes and CDR3, sequences were annotated against IMGT germline references using PyIR, a Python wrapper for IgBLAST v1.9. Reads were filtered out if the reads had weak V/J assignments (E-value above 1e-6), no CDR3, stop codons, out-of-frame junctions, or ambiguous translated residues. V3J clonotypes were defined by identical inferred V gene, J gene, and CDR3 amino acid sequence. The percentage overlap between two repertoires was calculated by dividing the number of shared unique clonotypes by the size of the smaller repertoire. RTK rarefaction, the Chao1 estimator, and Recon v2.1 estimates of unobserved clonotypes were used to assess repertoire richness. For all TCRbeta clonotypes obtained by the gDNA method from a few donors, generation probabilities were computed with OLGA. Here the immuneACCESS table is served through TCRdb, limited to in-frame sequences with V and J called. Missing clones are a known gap in these copies; in checked studies unresolved V genes cover under half, and the rest lacks a known reason. Clone size and V and J calls were adopted from that table, with D and trimming inferred from the DNA. In this sample the table shows 2 million to 2.5 million clones, about nine tenths of which occur a single time. The ten most abundant clones make up 0.37% of the sample.

Clipping removes 0 bases from V and 5 bases from J, with 6 as the unmatched junction base count. The CDR3 covers 16 residues, taking in both the cysteine and the phenylalanine. The sequence is cut down to CDR3 DNA, 48 bases in frame from base 1. CDR1 SGHDT and CDR2 YYEEEE are derived from the germline V gene. Donors were healthy HIV-negative adults with no recently reported acute infections or vaccinations. All donors were Caucasian adults living in Nashville, Tennessee, USA. Magnetic negative selection was used to enrich CD4+ T cells, after which naive cells were positively selected on CD45RA and the negative fraction became the memory subset. After blood collection by leukapheresis, PBMCs were isolated using Ficoll-Histopaque density gradient centrifugation and then cryopreserved in the vapor phase of liquid nitrogen. Analytical flow cytometry was used to check the purity and quantity of every magnetically sorted T cell population. Genomic DNA was isolated from every sorted fraction and measured by UV absorbance on a Nanodrop 2000c.

This clone was detected only once. The antigen it recognizes is unknown. No base quality values were provided; no much bigger clone lies one nucleotide off. The V and J segments used are TRBV5-6 and TRBJ1-1; 11 middle bases align to TRBD1. The TCR originated in a man younger than 35 in good health. Some clones in this sample may be carry-over from other donors' samples. Source material: naive CD4+ T cells from PBMCs. In the paper's terms, the cell subset or site label means: CD45RA+ positively selected. The CDR3 protein sequence reads: CASSLGGTGGKTEAFF. The DNA sequence reads TGTGCCAGCAGCTTGGGCGGGACAGGGGGAAAGACTGAAGCTTTCTTT.